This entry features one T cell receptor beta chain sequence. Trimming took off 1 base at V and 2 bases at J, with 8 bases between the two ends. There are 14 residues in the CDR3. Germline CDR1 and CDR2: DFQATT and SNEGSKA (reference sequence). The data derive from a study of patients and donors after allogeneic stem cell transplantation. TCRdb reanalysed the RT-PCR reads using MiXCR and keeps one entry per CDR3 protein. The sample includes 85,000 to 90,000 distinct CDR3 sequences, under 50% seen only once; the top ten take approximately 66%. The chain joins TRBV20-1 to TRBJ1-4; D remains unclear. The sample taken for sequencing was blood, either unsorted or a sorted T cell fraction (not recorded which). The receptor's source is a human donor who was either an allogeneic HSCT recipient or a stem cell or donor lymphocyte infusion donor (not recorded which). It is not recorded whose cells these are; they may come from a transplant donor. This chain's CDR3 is CSARGALTNEKLFF. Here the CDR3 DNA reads TGCAGTGCTAGAGGCGCCTTGACTAATGAAAAACTGTTTTTT.